The clone carrying this TCR beta chain was observed many times. A much larger clone sits a single nucleotide away, making a read error possible. This sample stems from a study of T-cell reconstitution after alpha-beta-depleted transplantation in children. TCRbeta library preparation incorporated unique molecular identifiers. TCRdb called the PCR reads again in MiXCR, with one record for every CDR3 protein. This table holds around 87,000 distinct CDR3 sequences, about 8% found once. The CDR3 sequence is 13 residues long. V lost 1 base and J 1 base, leaving 4 bases between the germline ends. Germline values: CDR1 SSHAT, CDR2 FNYEAQ (reference sequence).

This sequence joins TRBV7-7 and TRBJ1-1; D not resolved. Here the sequenced sample was PBMCs from the stem cell graft donor, taken from the stem cell graft. This TCR was sampled from a human donor who donated a stem cell graft to a child with congenital amegakaryocytic thrombocytopenia. The DNA for the CDR3 is TGTGCCAGCAGCTTAGAGCCGAACACTGAAGCTTTCTTT. This codes for CASSLEPNTEAFF.